Listed here are 10 T cell receptor beta chains from one sample, sequenced in a study of T cells in Graves' hyperthyroidism and ophthalmopathy. Amplified TCR beta CDR3 regions came from RNA transcripts. When the TCR CDR3 underwent first-round RT-PCR, the HTBI primer set was used. TCRdb passed the multiplex PCR reads through MiXCR, listing each CDR3 protein once. The data show under 800,000 distinct CDR3 sequences, 13% to 15% seen once. Material for sequencing was blood. The origin of the receptors is a woman between 18 and 30 years old with Graves' hyperthyroidism.

This rearrangement joins TRBV19 to TRBJ2-7; D unresolved. The CDR3 contains 13 residues. Trimming stripped 7 bases from V and 2 bases from J, with 12 bases between. Germline V lookup: CDR1 LNHDA, CDR2 SQIVND (reference sequence). This chain's CDR3 is CASKGTSPYEQYF. The CDR3 DNA follows: TGTGCCAGTAAGGGAACTTCACCCTACGAGCAGTACTTC. Combining the CDR3 with reference TRBV19 and TRBJ2-7 gives the whole variable domain DGGITQSPKYLFRKEGQNVTLSCEQNLNHDAMYWYRQDPGQGLRLIYYSQIVNDFQKGDIAEGYSVSREKKESFPLTVTSAQKNPTAFYLCASKGTSPYEQYFGPGTRLTVT.

This clonotype appeared a few times. The rearrangement joins TRBV2 to TRBJ1-4, with 7 bases that match TRBD1. Losses at the gene ends were 4 bases for V and 3 bases for J; bases not matched to a gene: 2. Per germline, CDR1 SNHLY and CDR2 FYNNEI. The CDR3 is 14 amino acids. CDR3 in DNA: TGTGCCAGCAGTGGAACAGGGGCTAATGAAAAACTGTTTTTT. Translation gives CASSGTGANEKLFF.

In its sample, this clonotype was seen many times. The chain links TRBV29-1 to TRBJ2-2; 7 nucleotides match TRBD1. Germline V gene sequence: CDR1 SQVTM, CDR2 ANQGSEA. J was trimmed by 1 base and V by 2 bases; bases with no gene match: 1. The CDR3 spans 14 residues. Here the CDR3 reads CSVEQGVNTGELFF. CDR3 in DNA: TGCAGCGTTGAACAGGGGGTGAACACCGGGGAGCTGTTTTTT.

This clonotype has at least ten counts. The chain links TRBV3-1 to TRBJ2-5, with 13 bases fitting TRBD2. The CDR3 is 15 amino acids. The germline V gene encodes CDR1 LGHDT and CDR2 YNNKEL (reference sequence). The V gene end was trimmed by 4 bases and the J gene end by 4 bases; junction bases not matched to a gene: 3. CDR3 in DNA: TGTGCCAGCAGCCTCCGGACTAGCGGGAGAGAGACCCAGTACTTC. This gives the protein CASSLRTSGRETQYF.

This clonotype was seen ten or more times. The chain joins TRBV7-9 to TRBJ1-1; D gene uncertain. The CDR3 runs to 12 residues. Germline CDR1 and CDR2: SEHNR and FQNEAQ (reference sequence). Trimming took off 8 bases at V and 4 bases at J, with 11 bases between the two ends. The CDR3 DNA sequence: TGTGCCAGCTCTCCCGTCGGCACTGAAGCTTTCTTT. Protein: CASSPVGTEAFF.

This chain links TRBV13 with TRBJ1-1; 7 positions agree with TRBD1. J gave up 3 bases and V 5 bases, and 9 bases lay outside the gene matches. This CDR3 has 15 residues. CDR1 and CDR2 from the germline V gene are PRHDT and FYEKMQ (reference sequence). Here the CDR3 reads CASSMRTGADTEAFF. CDR3 nucleotides: TGTGCCAGCAGCATGAGGACAGGAGCGGACACTGAAGCTTTCTTT.

The rearrangement uses TRBV9 and TRBJ2-7, with a weak D call TRBD2 (6 bases). Trimming cost V 0 bases and J 5 bases, with 30 bases left between them. The CDR3 contains 20 residues. Germline V gene data show CDR1 as SGDLS and CDR2 as YYNGEE. The CDR3 sequence: CASSVGVPGLKSGLSNEQYF. DNA of the CDR3: TGTGCCAGCAGCGTAGGGGTCCCGGGACTGAAGTCGGGACTTTCCAACGAGCAGTACTTC.

In this sample, this clonotype turned up a few times. V usage is TRBV9 and J usage is TRBJ1-3; no reliable D call. CDR1 SGDLS and CDR2 YYNGEE come from the germline V gene. The V and J ends lost 3 bases and 0 bases respectively, with 4 bases between them. The CDR3 is made up of 13 amino acids. CDR3 bases: TGTGCCAGCAGCGGAGACTCTGGAAACACCATATATTTT. Translating it yields CASSGDSGNTIYF.

The chain carries TRBV9 and TRBJ2-7, with no clear D. Germline-derived CDR1 and CDR2 are SGDLS and YYNGEE. The CDR3 spans 15 residues. V gave up 0 bases and J gave up 5 bases, with 15 bases separating them. CDR3 amino acids: CASSVGSESLHEQYF. The CDR3 bases are TGTGCCAGCAGCGTAGGGTCGGAGAGTCTCCACGAGCAGTACTTC.

This clonotype was counted ten times or more. The genes are TRBV27 and TRBJ2-3; 7 bases are shared with TRBD1. This CDR3 has 17 residues. V lost 5 bases and J lost 1; bases outside the gene matches: 12. The germline CDR1 and CDR2 sequences are MNHEY and SMNVEV (reference sequence). CDR3 nucleotides: TGTGCCAGCAGTCCACCCACCGACAGGGATGGCACAGATACGCAGTATTTT. Translated, it gives CASSPPTDRDGTDTQYF.